These 20 T cell receptor beta chains originate from one sample sequenced in a study of T cells after yellow fever vaccination. MiXCR, run by TCRdb on the 5' RACE reads, gives a single entry per CDR3 protein. This sample has about 400,000 distinct CDR3 sequences, with under 7.5% found just once. The source material was PBMCs, sampled 5 days after the yellow fever booster vaccination. These receptors all stem from a man aged 30-40 years who received the YFV17D yellow fever vaccine.

This clonotype turned up a few times. The CDR3 sequence: CASSSRTGSSYNEQFF. The CDR3 bases are TGTGCCAGCAGCTCCAGGACAGGGAGCTCCTACAATGAGCAGTTCTTC. This chain joins TRBV11-2 and TRBJ2-1; 8 nucleotides agree with TRBD1. There are 16 residues in the CDR3. Germline V lookup: CDR1 SGHAT, CDR2 FQNNGV. The V segment lost 4 bases and the J segment 0 bases; nucleotides outside the gene matches: 5.

This clonotype has at least ten counts. The rearrangement links TRBV12-5 to TRBJ1-5; the match to TRBD1 covers 9 bases. CDR3 length: 15 residues. J was trimmed by 6 bases and V by 6 bases; bases with no gene match: 9. CDR1 and CDR2 from the germline V gene are LGHNT and FRNRAP. The CDR3 sequence: CASGDFTGGGQPQHF. The CDR3 DNA reads as TGTGCTAGTGGGGACTTCACAGGGGGCGGTCAGCCCCAGCATTTT.

This clonotype was observed a few times. The V call is TRBV5-1, the J call TRBJ2-5; D is perhaps TRBD1 (6 bases). From germline, CDR1 is SGHRS and CDR2 YFSETQ. Trimming cost V 7 bases and J 2 bases, with 33 bases left between them. This CDR3 contains 20 residues. The CDR3 DNA sequence: TGCGCCAGCCGATTTGGGGGCTTCGTCGGGACATCCACATTTCAAGAGACCCAGTACTTC. Translation gives CASRFGGFVGTSTFQETQYF. Drawing the rest from reference TRBV5-1 and TRBJ2-5, the complete variable domain is KAGVTQTPRYLIKTRGQQVTLSCSPISGHRSVSWYQQTPGQGLQFLFEYFSETQRNKGNFPGRFSGRQFSNSRSEMNVSTLELGDSALYLCASRFGGFVGTSTFQETQYFGPGTRLLVL.

This chain links TRBV20-1 with TRBJ2-1; possibly TRBD2 for D (6 bases). The germline gives CDR1 DFQATT, CDR2 SNEGSKA (reference sequence). The CDR3 is made up of 13 amino acids. Trimming cost V 3 bases and J 8 bases, with 14 bases left between them. CDR3 sequence (DNA): TGCAGTGCTAGCGTAGGACCGGGGGATGAGCAGTTCTTC. This sequence encodes CSASVGPGDEQFF.

This clonotype turned up a few times. The chain recombines TRBV7-9 with TRBJ2-3; D is undetermined. V was shortened by 5 bases and J by 0 bases, with 18 bases between the two germline ends. The germline gives CDR1 SEHNR, CDR2 FQNEAQ (reference sequence). The CDR3 has 17 amino acids. The CDR3 nucleotides are TGTGCCAGCAGCCCCTACCGACGTACCTTGAGCACAGATACGCAGTATTTT. Residues: CASSPYRRTLSTDTQYF.

This clonotype was seen a few times. The gene calls are TRBV6-5 and TRBJ2-7; TRBD2 agrees at 7 bases. The CDR3 has 16 amino acids. In germline, CDR1 is MNHEY, CDR2 SVGAGI. V lost 2 bases to trimming and J lost 4 bases; unmatched junction nucleotides: 11. Here the CDR3 DNA reads TGTGCCAGCAGTTACCGGGGGGAAGGGCCAACGTACGAGCAGTACTTC. Its translation: CASSYRGEGPTYEQYF.

This clonotype was seen a handful of times. This rearrangement joins TRBV25-1 to TRBJ2-3; possibly TRBD1 or TRBD2 for D (5 bases each). The CDR3 totals 14 residues. Germline V lookup: CDR1 MGHDK, CDR2 SYGVNS. Trimming stripped 5 bases from V and 0 bases from J, with 9 bases between. CDR3 bases: TGTGCCAGCAGTCATGGGGGTAGCACAGATACGCAGTATTTT. Its translation: CASSHGGSTDTQYF.

V gene TRBV12-5 combines with J gene TRBJ2-2; TRBD1 might be the D (5 bases). The V gene's germline CDR1 is LGHNT and CDR2 FRNRAP. Trimming took off 0 bases at V and 4 bases at J, with 18 bases between the two ends. CDR3 size: 18 residues. As DNA, the CDR3 is TGTGCTAGTGGTTTGGTACCCTTTAGCAGGGTCGGCACCGGGGAGCTGTTTTTT. This encodes CASGLVPFSRVGTGELFF. Based on the CDR3 plus reference TRBV12-5 and TRBJ2-2, the full variable domain is DARVTQTPRHKVTEMGQEVTMRCQPILGHNTVFWYRQTMMQGLELLAYFRNRAPLDDSGMPKDRFSAEMPDATLATLKIQPSEPRDSAVYFCASGLVPFSRVGTGELFFGEGSRLTVL.

The V gene is TRBV5-1, the J gene TRBJ2-2, with unresolved D. Per the germline V gene, CDR1 is SGHRS and CDR2 is YFSETQ. V was cut by 2 bases and J by 3 bases, with 20 bases left in between. The CDR3 covers 18 residues. The CDR3 DNA reads TGCGCCAGCAGCTTAAATTTAGACAACCGTATATACACCGGGGAGCTGTTTTTT. It encodes CASSLNLDNRIYTGELFF.

In this sample, this clonotype turned up many times. This chain joins TRBV5-1 and TRBJ2-7; the D gene is possibly TRBD1 (6 bases). Trimming cost V 0 bases and J 6 bases, with 16 bases left between them. The CDR3 runs 15 residues. Per the germline V gene, CDR1 is SGHRS and CDR2 is YFSETQ. The CDR3 protein is CASSLAVAGVGEQYF. The CDR3 DNA reads TGCGCCAGCAGCTTGGCAGTCGCAGGGGTAGGCGAGCAGTACTTC.

This clonotype was picked up a small number of times. The V call is TRBV7-9, the J call TRBJ2-7; maybe TRBD2 (5 bases). The CDR3 is 12 amino acids. Trimming removed 1 base at V and 7 bases at J, with 8 bases between. CDR1 is SEHNR, CDR2 FQNEAQ, per germline (reference sequence). Here the CDR3 DNA reads TGTGCCAGCAGCTTAGGGTCGGGGGAGCAGTACTTC. It translates to CASSLGSGEQYF.

The V call is TRBV14, the J call TRBJ2-1; maybe TRBD1 (6 bases). CDR1 is SGHDN, CDR2 FVKESK, per germline. CDR3 size: 17 residues. Trimming removed 1 base from V and 0 bases from J, with 13 bases in between. The DNA of the CDR3 is TGTGCCAGCAGCCAAGTGGGGGCGGCCCTCTCCTACAATGAGCAGTTCTTC. Protein: CASSQVGAALSYNEQFF.

This clonotype has a count of ten or more. The chain uses TRBV3-1 and TRBJ1-1, with no clear D. The ends were cut back, 0 bases at V and 8 bases at J, with 7 bases in the middle. Germline V gene sequence: CDR1 LGHDT, CDR2 YNNKEL (reference sequence). This CDR3 comprises 12 residues. CDR3 loop: CASSQEGREAFF. The CDR3 region has the DNA TGTGCCAGCAGCCAAGAGGGCAGGGAAGCTTTCTTT.

Ten or more counts support this clonotype. This rearrangement joins TRBV10-3 to TRBJ2-5; D call uncertain. The CDR3 contains 13 residues. Trimming took off 0 bases at V and 5 bases at J, with 7 bases between the two ends. CDR1 is ENHRY and CDR2 is SYGVKD in the germline V gene. CDR3 in amino acids: CAISESTRETQYF. CDR3 nucleotide sequence: TGTGCCATCAGTGAGTCCACCCGGGAGACCCAGTACTTC.

This clonotype was seen a few times. V gene TRBV7-2 combines with J gene TRBJ2-2; TRBD2 matches at 8 bases. The CDR3 extends over 16 amino acids. Germline CDR1 SGHTA, CDR2 FQGNSA. Trimming cost V 1 base and J 4 bases; bases outside gene matches: 5. CDR3 coding DNA: TGTGCCAGCAGCTTAGTGAGCGGGGGCCGCACCGGGGAGCTGTTTTTT. Its translation is CASSLVSGGRTGELFF.

This clonotype showed up just a few times. V and J are TRBV10-3 and TRBJ2-6; D remains ambiguous. Germline loops: CDR1 ENHRY, CDR2 SYGVKD. There are 14 residues in the CDR3. V gave up 4 bases and J gave up 6 bases, with 10 bases separating them. Here the CDR3 reads CAISGGPLANVLTF. CDR3 bases: TGTGCCATCAGTGGGGGTCCTTTGGCCAACGTCCTGACTTTC.

The chain joins TRBV19 to TRBJ1-1, with D tentatively TRBD1 (5 bases). Germline-derived CDR1 and CDR2 are LNHDA and SQIVND (reference sequence). This CDR3 region has 16 residues. Trimming removed 9 bases from V and 1 base from J, with 21 bases in between. The CDR3 region is CASSGQGKITNTEAFF. The CDR3 DNA reads TGTGCCAGCAGCGGACAAGGGAAGATAACGAACACTGAAGCTTTCTTT.

This clonotype was detected a few times. The V call is TRBV27, the J call TRBJ1-1; D not resolved. V shed 2 bases and J shed 0 bases, with 16 bases lying between them. Germline assignment: CDR1 MNHEY and CDR2 SMNVEV (reference sequence). The CDR3 is made up of 17 amino acids. CDR3 bases: TGTGCCAGCAGTTTAGGGTTTCCGGATACAATGAACACTGAAGCTTTCTTT. Translating it yields CASSLGFPDTMNTEAFF.

This clonotype was counted ten times or more. V usage is TRBV12-3 or TRBV12-4 and J usage is TRBJ2-7, with D unclear. This CDR3 spans 14 amino acids. V lost 5 bases and J lost 2, with 13 bases in between. CDR3 sequence (DNA): TGTGCCAGCAGTACCCCGACGGAAACCTACGAGCAGTACTTC. Encoded protein: CASSTPTETYEQYF.

In this sample, this clonotype turned up a few times. This chain joins TRBV7-9 and TRBJ2-3, with 7 bases aligning to TRBD1. The CDR3 is made up of 14 amino acids. The J segment lost 6 bases and the V segment lost 4 bases, leaving 7 bases of the junction unmatched. Germline CDR1 reads SEHNR; CDR2 reads FQNEAQ (reference sequence). The CDR3 loop is CASSSHQGEDTQYF. CDR3 bases: TGTGCCAGCAGCTCGCACCAGGGGGAGGATACGCAGTATTTT.